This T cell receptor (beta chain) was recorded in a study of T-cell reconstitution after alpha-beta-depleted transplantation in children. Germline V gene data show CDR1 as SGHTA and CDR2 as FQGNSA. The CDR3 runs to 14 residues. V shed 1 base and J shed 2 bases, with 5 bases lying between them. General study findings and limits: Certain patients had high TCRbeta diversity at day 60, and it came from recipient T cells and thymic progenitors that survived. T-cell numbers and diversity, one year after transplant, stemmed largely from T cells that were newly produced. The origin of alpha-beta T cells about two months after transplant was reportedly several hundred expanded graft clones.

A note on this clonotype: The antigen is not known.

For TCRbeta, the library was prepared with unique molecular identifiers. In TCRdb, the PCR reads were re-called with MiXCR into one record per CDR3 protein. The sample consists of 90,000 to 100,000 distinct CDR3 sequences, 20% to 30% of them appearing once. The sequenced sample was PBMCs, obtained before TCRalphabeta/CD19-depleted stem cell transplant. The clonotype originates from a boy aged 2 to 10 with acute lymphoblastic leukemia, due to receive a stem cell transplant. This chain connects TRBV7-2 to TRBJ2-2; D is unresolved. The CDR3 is CASSLEHNTGELFF. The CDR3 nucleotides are TGTGCCAGCAGCTTAGAACACAACACCGGGGAGCTGTTTTTT. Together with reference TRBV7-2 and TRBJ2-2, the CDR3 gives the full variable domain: GAGVSQSPSNKVTEKGKDVELRCDPISGHTALYWYRQSLGQGLEFLIYFQGNSAPDKSGLPSDRFSAERTGGSVSTLTIQRTQQEDSAVYLCASSLEHNTGELFFGEGSRLTVL.